The TCR beta chain described here comes from a study of identifying expanded T cells in peripheral blood. The protocol was immunoSEQ multiplex PCR, while the TCRdb copy is restricted to in-frame clones and leaves out a portion. The sample consists of approximately 100,000 clones, around 88% of them appearing once. Germline assignment: CDR1 SNHLY and CDR2 FYNNEI. V lost 5 bases to trimming and J lost 9 bases, with 11 bases between them. The CDR3 length is 12 residues. In the case of this clone: Its antigen is unidentified.

Study-level results: Technical replicates showed about 1.2 changed clones; about two weeks roughly 15; four weeks 19. Clone count variance between two-week samples rose with total template count.

Healthy donors had no documented immune events, such as infections, while sampled. The specimen sequenced was blood. V is TRBV2 and J is TRBJ2-1; no firm D call. The clonotype originates from a person between 18 and 75 years old in good health. The CDR3 is CASSPRLIEQFF. The CDR3 nucleotides are TGTGCCAGCAGTCCCCGGTTGATTGAGCAGTTCTTC.